The sequence of this T cell receptor (beta chain) was determined in a study of T cells in Graves' hyperthyroidism and ophthalmopathy. This clonotype was observed a handful of times. The antigen is not known. The CDR3 regions of TCR beta were amplified from RNA transcripts. When the TCR CDR3 underwent first-round RT-PCR, the HTBI primer set was used. MiXCR was run by TCRdb on the multiplex PCR reads, yielding one entry per CDR3 protein. Among about 350,000 distinct CDR3 sequences listed, approximately 14% were seen once. The V and J ends lost 3 bases and 4 bases respectively, with 16 bases between them. The CDR3 loop spans 17 amino acids. CDR1 is LNHDA and CDR2 is SQIVND in the germline V gene (reference sequence). The study, taken as a whole, reports: Ophthalmopathy was told apart from stable hyperthyroidism by a 13 V-J model.

The study excluded patients with uncontrolled infection, other autoimmune disease, pregnancy or lactation. This clonotype was obtained from a woman aged 55-70 years with Graves' ophthalmopathy. This chain joins TRBV19 and TRBJ2-6, with D perhaps given as TRBD1 or TRBD2 (5 bases each). Source material: blood. The CDR3 sequence: CASSIGTALGGANVLTF. The CDR3 nucleotides read TGTGCCAGTAGTATTGGGACGGCCTTAGGAGGGGCCAACGTCCTGACTTTC.